This entry features one T cell receptor beta chain sequence. Antigen unknown. This entry comes from a study of coeliac disease. About the study: Coeliac patients had newly diagnosed active disease, refractory type I disease, or gluten-free diet control.

Germline lookup yields CDR1 SGDLS and CDR2 YYNGEE. This CDR3 comprises 16 residues. Trimming removed 0 bases from V and 0 bases from J, with 11 bases in between. General observations from the study: In active celiac disease, intraepithelial and lamina propria TRB and TRG repertoires were less clonal than controls. Most TRB amino acid sequences occurred in only one sample.

Assay used: immunoSEQ multiplex PCR; TCRdb lists only in-frame clones, some missing. Of roughly 4,800 clones detected, roughly 72% appear once; the ten largest clones hold around 6.3%. This chain connects TRBV9 to TRBJ2-3; D gene ambiguous. The specimen sequenced was lymphocytes from the gut lamina propria. The clonotype was recovered from a man between 18 and 29 years old with celiac disease on a gluten-free diet. Written as DNA, the CDR3 is TGTGCCAGCAGCGTAGGTTACACCTCTAGCACAGATACGCAGTATTTT. The encoded protein is CASSVGYTSSTDTQYF.